This TCR beta chain stems from a study of CD8 T cells in ankylosing spondylitis. Trimming left V 1 base short and J 1 base short, with 4 bases between. This CDR3 comprises 13 residues. This clonotype was observed many times. TCRdb reprocessed the 5' RACE reads with MiXCR, giving one entry per CDR3 protein. The profile shows 200,000 to 250,000 distinct CDR3 sequences, over 9.5% of them singletons. V usage is TRBV12-3 or TRBV12-4 and J usage is TRBJ1-2; D not resolved. This receptor was obtained from a male donor with ankylosing spondylitis or in good health (not recorded which). The material sequenced was blood, either unsorted or a sorted T cell fraction (not recorded which). CDR3 region: CASSLGHNYGYTF. CDR3 coding DNA: TGTGCCAGCAGTTTAGGGCATAACTATGGCTACACCTTC.